This T cell receptor beta chain was sequenced for a study of cytomegalovirus exposure and HLA in healthy donors (dated by TCRdb to about 2017). As for the study more broadly: The approximately 710 repertoires of the first cohort and the roughly 120 validation repertoires were produced on the same platform, according to a later analysis. The aim of the study was to test whether cataloging public T cell receptors could identify signatures of past pathogen exposure. Along with the roughly 700-subject first cohort, a separate validation cohort of 120 different subjects was used. To predict cytomegalovirus infection status, the study brought together high-throughput TCR immunosequencing, statistical association of individual TCRs with disease status, and machine learning.

The donors were included in the validation cohort of over a hundred subjects, a group kept apart from the roughly 700-subject first cohort. The library relied on the immunoSEQ multiplex PCR assay. The authors processed their data as follows. To diagnose cytomegalovirus status from the catalog of TCR beta chain sequences, a statistical classification framework was built. This immuneACCESS table, as held by TCRdb, lists in-frame sequences with V and J called but not all clones. Of the missing ones, under half trace to an unresolved V gene in checked studies; the others have no known cause. The DNA gave D and trimming, while V, J and clone size come from that table. The sample has approximately 58,000 clones on record, around 95% of them singletons. The top ten hold 5.8% of the sample. Of note for this clone: Its recognized antigen is unknown. Within one base of it there is no much larger clone, and no base qualities were kept.

From a lookup of the germline V gene (reference sequence), CDR1 and CDR2 are MNHEY and SMNVEV. The CDR3 contains 15 residues, cysteine and phenylalanine counted. The sequence is cut down to CDR3 DNA, 45 bases in frame from base 1. At the junction V is shortened by 2 bases and J by 7 bases, with 12 bases in between. General study outcomes and caveats: While some public TCRs were present in many individuals, most TCR sequences turned up only very rarely across donors. A few of the identified cytomegalovirus-associated TCR beta chains were confirmed in vitro to be specific for cytomegalovirus antigens. Subsequent analysis determined that TCRs grouped into clusters in the first cohort also showed a tendency toward co-occurrence across the approximately 110 validation repertoires, and 85% to 95% of cluster scores exceeded 0. A total of 150 to 200 TCR beta chains were listed by the study as associated with cytomegalovirus. The authors suggested that the approach could potentially be extended to other disease states and immunological phenotypes. A later analysis lacked HLA typing for the validation cohort, so it scored co-occurrence in that cohort across all 110 or so repertoires. In both the original and validation cohorts, the classifier was reported to diagnose cytomegalovirus status with high specificity and sensitivity.

The sequence came from a woman aged 18 to 35 in good health and CMV-seropositive. Material: PBMCs. The chain is made from TRBV27 and TRBJ1-6, and perhaps TRBD1 as D gene, on 6 matching bases. CDR3 loop: CASSLEGVGNSPLHF. The nucleotide sequence reads TGTGCCAGCAGTTTAGAGGGGGTCGGGAATTCACCCCTCCACTTT.